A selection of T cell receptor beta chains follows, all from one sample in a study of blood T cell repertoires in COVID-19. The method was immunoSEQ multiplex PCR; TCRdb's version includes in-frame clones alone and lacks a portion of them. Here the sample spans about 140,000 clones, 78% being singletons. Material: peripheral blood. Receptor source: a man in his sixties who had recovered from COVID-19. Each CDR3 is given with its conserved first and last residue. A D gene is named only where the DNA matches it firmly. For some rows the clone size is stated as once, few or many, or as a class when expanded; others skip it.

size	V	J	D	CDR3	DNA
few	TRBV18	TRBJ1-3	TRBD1	CASSPPGQGAFGNTIYF	TGTGCCAGCTCACCCCCTGGGCAGGGGGCTTTTGGAAACACCATATATTTT
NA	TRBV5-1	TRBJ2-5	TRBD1	CASSLAGTDQETQYF	TGCGCCAGCAGCTTGGCCGGGACAGACCAAGAGACCCAGTACTTC
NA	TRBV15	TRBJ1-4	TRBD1	CATRDRGLLRLDNEKLFF	TGTGCCACTCGGGACAGGGGATTGCTTAGGCTTGATAATGAAAAACTGTTTTTT
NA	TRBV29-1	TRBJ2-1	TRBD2	CSVLGGRDLRNEQFF	TGCAGCGTTCTAGGCGGGAGGGACCTCAGGAATGAGCAGTTCTTC
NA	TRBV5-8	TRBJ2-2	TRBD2	CASSWTRHTGELFF	TGTGCCAGCAGCTGGACTAGACACACCGGGGAGCTGTTTTTT
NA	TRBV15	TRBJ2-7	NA	CATSAGGATYEQYF	TGTGCCACCAGTGCCGGCGGGGCGACCTACGAGCAGTACTTC
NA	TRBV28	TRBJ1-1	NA	CASSRDSEAFF	TGTGCCAGCAGCCGTGACTCTGAAGCTTTCTTT
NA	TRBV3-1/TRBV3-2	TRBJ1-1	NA	CASSRNSNTEAFF	TGTGCCAGCAGCCGAAACTCGAACACTGAAGCTTTCTTT
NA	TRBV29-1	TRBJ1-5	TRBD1	CSGGQGPDQPQHF	TGCAGCGGGGGACAGGGACCCGATCAGCCCCAGCATTTT
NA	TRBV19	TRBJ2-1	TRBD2	CASSIVAGEVGNEQFF	TGTGCCAGTAGTATAGTGGCGGGAGAGGTCGGCAATGAGCAGTTCTTC
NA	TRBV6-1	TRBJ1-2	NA	CASSDRVYGYTF	TGTGCCAGCAGTGACAGGGTCTATGGCTACACCTTC
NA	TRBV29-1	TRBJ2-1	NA	CSVSSVLYNEQFF	TGCAGCGTTTCCAGCGTCCTCTACAATGAGCAGTTCTTC
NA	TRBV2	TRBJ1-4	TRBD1	CASKIDRGRATNEKLFF	TGTGCCAGCAAGATTGACAGGGGGCGGGCAACTAATGAAAAACTGTTTTTT
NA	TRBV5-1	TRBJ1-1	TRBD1	CASSAYRGARTEAFF	TGCGCCAGCAGCGCTTACAGGGGGGCGCGGACTGAAGCTTTCTTT
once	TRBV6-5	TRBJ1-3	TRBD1	CASSLGTDSGNTIYF	TGTGCCAGCAGCTTGGGGACAGACTCTGGAAACACCATATATTTT
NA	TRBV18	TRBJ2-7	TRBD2	CASSPGLAGLYEQYF	TGTGCCAGCTCACCGGGACTAGCGGGGCTCTACGAGCAGTACTTC
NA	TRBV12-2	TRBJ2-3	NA	CASRLARLAGSTDTQYF	TGTGCAAGTCGCTTAGCGCGGCTAGCGGGTTCCACAGATACGCAGTATTTT
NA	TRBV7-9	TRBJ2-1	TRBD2	CASSYRTSGEQFF	TGTGCCAGCAGCTACAGGACTAGCGGGGAGCAGTTCTTC
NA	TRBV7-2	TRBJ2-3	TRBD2	CASSLTSGGNQADTQYF	TGTGCCAGCAGCCTGACGAGCGGGGGGAATCAAGCAGATACGCAGTATTTT
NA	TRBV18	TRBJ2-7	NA	CASSPTDRTSYEQYF	TGTGCCAGCTCACCGACCGACAGGACCTCCTACGAGCAGTACTTC
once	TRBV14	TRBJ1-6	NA	CASSLAPNSPLHF	TGTGCCAGCAGCCTAGCTCCCAATTCACCCCTCCACTTT
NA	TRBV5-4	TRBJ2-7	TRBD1	CATAQGARNEQYF	TGTGCCACCGCCCAGGGGGCGAGAAACGAGCAGTACTTC
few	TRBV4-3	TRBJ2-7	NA	CASSQEGQGGGEQYF	TGCGCCAGCAGCCAAGAGGGGCAGGGTGGCGGCGAGCAGTACTTC
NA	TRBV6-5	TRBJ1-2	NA	CASSSARVWYGYTF	TGTGCCAGCAGCTCCGCCAGGGTATGGTATGGCTACACCTTC
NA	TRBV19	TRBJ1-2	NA	CASGPTGTDGYTF	TGTGCCAGTGGGCCAACGGGAACGGATGGCTACACCTTC
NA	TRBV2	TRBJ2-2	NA	CASREGATGELFF	TGTGCCAGCAGGGAGGGTGCGACCGGGGAGCTGTTTTTT
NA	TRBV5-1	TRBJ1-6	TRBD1	CASRGTGASYNSPLHF	TGCGCCAGCAGGGGTACAGGGGCGTCCTATAATTCACCCCTCCACTTT
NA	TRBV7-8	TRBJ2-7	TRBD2	CASSPRLAGRQGEQYF	TGTGCCAGCAGCCCCCGACTAGCGGGACGACAGGGAGAGCAGTACTTC
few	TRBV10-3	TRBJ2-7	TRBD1	CAISESGPRQGVILSYEQYF	TGTGCCATCAGTGAGTCGGGCCCACGGCAGGGGGTCATTCTCTCCTACGAGCAGTACTTC
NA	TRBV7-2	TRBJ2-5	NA	CASSLLRGRETQYF	TGTGCCAGCAGCTTATTGCGGGGTAGGGAGACCCAGTACTTC
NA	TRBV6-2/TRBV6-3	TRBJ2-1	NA	CASSPRGASFHNEQFF	TGTGCCAGCAGCCCTCGGGGGGCTAGCTTCCACAATGAGCAGTTCTTC
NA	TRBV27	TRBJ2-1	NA	CASSGRTADNEQFF	TGTGCCAGCAGTGGAAGGACTGCGGACAATGAGCAGTTCTTC
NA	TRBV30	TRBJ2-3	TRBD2	CAWSGGAVDTQYF	TGTGCCTGGAGCGGGGGGGCCGTAGATACGCAGTATTTT
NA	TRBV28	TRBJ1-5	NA	CASSLNPGYSNQPQHF	TGTGCCAGCAGTTTAAATCCGGGGTATAGCAATCAGCCCCAGCATTTT
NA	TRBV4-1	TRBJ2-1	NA	CASSRGLLLASNEQFF	TGCGCCAGCAGCCGCGGACTATTACTAGCTTCCAATGAGCAGTTCTTC
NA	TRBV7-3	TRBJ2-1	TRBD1	CASSLNGRGNNEQFF	TGTGCCAGCAGCTTAAACGGCAGGGGGAACAATGAGCAGTTCTTC
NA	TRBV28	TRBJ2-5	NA	CASSSPGRAETQYF	TGTGCCAGCAGTTCCCCAGGCAGGGCGGAGACCCAGTACTTC
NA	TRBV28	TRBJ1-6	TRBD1	CASLRTGGYNSPLHF	TGTGCCAGCCTTCGGACAGGGGGCTATAATTCACCCCTCCACTTT
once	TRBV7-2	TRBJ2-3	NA	CASSLNAGGGDTQYF	TGTGCCAGCAGCTTAAATGCTGGTGGCGGAGATACGCAGTATTTT
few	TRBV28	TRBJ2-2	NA	CASKVPEGGELFF	TGTGCCAGCAAGGTTCCCGAGGGCGGGGAGCTGTTTTTT
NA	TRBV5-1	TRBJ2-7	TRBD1	CASSLNSGTGVYEQYF	TGCGCCAGCAGCTTAAACTCCGGGACAGGGGTATACGAGCAGTACTTC
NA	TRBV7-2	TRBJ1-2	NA	CASSSLQGEGYTF	TGTGCCAGCAGCTCTCTACAGGGAGAAGGCTACACCTTC
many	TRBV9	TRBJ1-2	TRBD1	CASSVAAGGALSYGYTF	TGTGCCAGCAGCGTAGCAGCAGGGGGCGCTTTGAGCTATGGCTACACCTTC
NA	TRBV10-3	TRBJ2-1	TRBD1	CATRDSYNEQFF	TGTGCCACCCGGGACAGCTACAATGAGCAGTTCTTC
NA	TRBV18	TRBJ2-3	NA	CASSPGQGGRTDTQYF	TGTGCCAGCTCACCTGGACAGGGAGGGCGCACAGATACGCAGTATTTT
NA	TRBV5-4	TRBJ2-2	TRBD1	CASSQDRVVGGELFF	TGTGCCAGCAGCCAGGACAGGGTGGTTGGCGGGGAGCTGTTTTTT
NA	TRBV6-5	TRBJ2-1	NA	CASGESSSYNEQFF	TGTGCCAGCGGGGAGTCGAGCTCCTACAATGAGCAGTTCTTC
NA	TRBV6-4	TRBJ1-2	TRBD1	CASSDDRDYGYTF	TGTGCCAGCAGTGACGACAGGGACTATGGCTACACCTTC
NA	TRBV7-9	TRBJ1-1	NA	CASTLSDSEAFF	TGTGCCAGCACCCTTTCAGACAGTGAAGCTTTCTTT
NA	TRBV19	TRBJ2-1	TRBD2	CASSNGLAGGPYNEQFF	TGTGCCAGTAGTAATGGGCTAGCGGGAGGGCCCTACAATGAGCAGTTCTTC
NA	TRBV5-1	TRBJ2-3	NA	CASSSGGGFTDTQYF	TGCGCCAGCAGCTCGGGTGGAGGGTTCACAGATACGCAGTATTTT
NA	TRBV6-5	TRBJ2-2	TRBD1	CASSYSYRGLTGELFF	TGTGCCAGCAGTTACTCGTACAGGGGGTTAACCGGGGAGCTGTTTTTT
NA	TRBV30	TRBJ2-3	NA	CAWSVLPGGTDTQYF	TGTGCCTGGAGTGTCCTCCCAGGGGGCACAGATACGCAGTATTTT
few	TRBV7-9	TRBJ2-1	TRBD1	CASSRKGQTLNEQFF	TGTGCCAGCAGCCGAAAGGGACAGACCCTCAATGAGCAGTTCTTC
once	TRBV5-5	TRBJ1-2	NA	CASSPINYGYTF	TGTGCCAGCAGCCCCATTAACTATGGCTACACCTTC
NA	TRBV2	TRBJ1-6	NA	CASSGNSLNSPLHF	TGTGCCAGCAGTGGGAACAGCTTAAATTCACCCCTCCACTTT
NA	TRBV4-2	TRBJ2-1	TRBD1	CASSEGGFAYNEQFF	TGTGCCAGCAGCGAAGGGGGCTTTGCCTACAATGAGCAGTTCTTC
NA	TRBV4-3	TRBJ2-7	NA	CASSQDSTGYYEQYF	TGCGCCAGCAGCCAAGATAGCACAGGCTACTACGAGCAGTACTTC